Here is one T cell receptor (beta chain) with its context. The sample is drawn from a study of blood T cell repertoires in COVID-19. Study-level information: Acute-phase and convalescent COVID-19 samples originated in the United States, Italy and Spain. From T cells, B-cell-depleted T cells, or PBMCs came the material, which was cDNA or gDNA.

Sequencing used immunoSEQ multiplex PCR; TCRdb keeps in-frame clones, though not all of them. This table has fewer than 300,000 clones, about four fifths appearing once. Germline CDR1 is SNHLY and CDR2 is FYNNEI. V was pared by 6 bases and J by 7 bases, with 24 bases between. CDR3 length equals 16 residues. Sequencing input: peripheral blood. The TCR comes from a person aged 70 to 85 with COVID-19, enrolled during active disease. The rearrangement links TRBV2 to TRBJ1-2, with D possibly being TRBD1 (6 bases). CDR3 loop: CASRPDGTPQKGGYTF. CDR3 sequence (DNA): TGTGCCAGCAGACCTGACGGGACACCCCAGAAGGGTGGCTACACCTTC.